This T cell receptor (beta chain) derives from a study of OX40 agonist ivuxolimab in advanced cancers. Study overall: In three patients, partial responses were observed, one with hepatocellular carcinoma and two with cutaneous melanoma. Whole-study findings and limits: The study observed clonal expansion of CD4+ and CD8+ blood T cells by week 6 at 0.1 to 3.0 mg/kg.

Sequenced by immunoSEQ multiplex PCR; TCRdb stores in-frame clones only, minus some. The data show some 41,000 clones, approximately 90% seen once. With respect to this clone: The antigen remains unidentified.

Germline-derived CDR1 and CDR2 are SGHRS and YFSETQ. Germline trimming cut 1 base from V and 4 bases from J; bases unmatched to any gene: 1. The CDR3 sequence is 14 residues long. The sample in question was CD4+ or CD8+ T cells sorted from blood, obtained in a trial of the OX40 agonist ivuxolimab. The TCR comes from an adult with an advanced solid tumor such as melanoma, head and neck, liver or kidney cancer. The V call is TRBV5-1, the J call TRBJ2-1, with 8 bases that match TRBD2. The CDR3 spells CASSLTSGYNEQFF. The CDR3 bases are TGCGCCAGCAGCTTGACTAGCGGTTACAATGAGCAGTTCTTC.